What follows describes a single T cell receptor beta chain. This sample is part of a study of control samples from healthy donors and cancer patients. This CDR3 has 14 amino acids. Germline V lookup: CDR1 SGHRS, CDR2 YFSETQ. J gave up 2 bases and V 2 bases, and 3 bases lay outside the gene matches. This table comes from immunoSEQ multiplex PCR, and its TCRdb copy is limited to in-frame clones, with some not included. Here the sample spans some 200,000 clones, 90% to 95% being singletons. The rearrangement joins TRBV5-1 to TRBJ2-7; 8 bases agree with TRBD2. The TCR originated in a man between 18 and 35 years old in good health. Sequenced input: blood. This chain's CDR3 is CASSLTSGAYEQYF. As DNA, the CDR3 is TGCGCCAGCAGCTTAACTAGCGGAGCCTACGAGCAGTACTTC.